A single TCR beta chain is shown here with its context. Its target is not known. This sample was included in a study of CD8+ T cells in alopecia areata. Whole-study findings and limits: Clonality exceeded that of normal scalp in lesional scalp, most notably in alopecia totalis/universalis.

The CDR3 is 17 amino acids. The germline gives CDR1 SGHRS, CDR2 YFSETQ. The V and J ends lost 4 bases and 0 bases respectively, with 20 bases between them. Extraction of RNA preceded its reverse transcription into cDNA, which served as the sequencing template. Data came from immunoSEQ multiplex PCR; TCRdb stores just in-frame clones and leaves some out. The table has a few hundred thousand clones, approximately 72% seen once; the top ten hold about 1.2%. The treatment is: oral pan-JAK inhibitor, 5-10 mg twice daily. The source material was CD4+ T cells sorted from blood, sampled at week 44, from a patient treated with tofacitinib. The V call is TRBV5-1, the J call TRBJ2-7; D uncertain. The receptor was derived from a human donor with alopecia areata. The CDR3 bases are TGCGCCAGCAGCAGCCAAAGAGGCAGATCGTACTCCTACGAGCAGTACTTC. Its protein product is CASSSQRGRSYSYEQYF.